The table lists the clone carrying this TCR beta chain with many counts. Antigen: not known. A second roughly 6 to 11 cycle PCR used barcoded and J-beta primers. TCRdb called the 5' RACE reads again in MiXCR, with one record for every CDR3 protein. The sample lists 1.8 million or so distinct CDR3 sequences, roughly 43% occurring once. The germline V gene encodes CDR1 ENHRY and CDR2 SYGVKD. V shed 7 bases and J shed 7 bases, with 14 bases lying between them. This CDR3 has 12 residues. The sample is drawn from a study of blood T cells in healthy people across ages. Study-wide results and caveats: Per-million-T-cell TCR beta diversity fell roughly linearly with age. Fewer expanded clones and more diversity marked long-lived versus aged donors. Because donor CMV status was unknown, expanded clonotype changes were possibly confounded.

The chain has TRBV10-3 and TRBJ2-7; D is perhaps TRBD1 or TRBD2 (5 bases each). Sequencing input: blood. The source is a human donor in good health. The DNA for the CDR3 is TGTGCCATCAAGAGGGGCCGTGGGGAGCAGTACTTC. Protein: CAIKRGRGEQYF.